This T cell receptor beta chain was retrieved from a study of siplizumab effects on memory and regulatory T cells. Assays covered around 100,000 TCR templates per sample. The data were produced by immunoSEQ multiplex PCR, yet TCRdb's version contains in-frame clones alone and is incomplete. This sample has 85,000 to 120,000 clones, with roughly nine tenths found just once. Study-wide findings and caveats: Treatment with siplizumab left mappable alloreactive CD4+ clones averaging approximately 69% Treg-derived, compared with around 26% in controls. A naive or memory phenotype could not be assigned to roughly 75-97% of the proliferating CD4+ or CD8+ clones.

Concerning this clone itself: The antigen is undetermined.

This sequence was found in a human donor in good health. The specimen was CD4+ T cells sorted from blood.

The chain's CDR3 is CASSIDREGPKNIQYF. CDR3 in DNA: TGTGCCAGTAGTATCGACAGGGAAGGCCCCAAAAACATTCAGTACTTC. The chain carries TRBV19 and TRBJ2-4, with TRBD1 matching 7 bases. The CDR3 totals 16 residues. Looked up from germline, CDR1 is LNHDA and CDR2 is SQIVND (reference sequence). V shed 3 bases and J 2 bases; nucleotides not matched to a gene: 7. Supplemented by reference TRBV19 and TRBJ2-4, the full variable domain reads DGGITQSPKYLFRKEGQNVTLSCEQNLNHDAMYWYRQDPGQGLRLIYYSQIVNDFQKGDIAEGYSVSREKKESFPLTVTSAQKNPTAFYLCASSIDREGPKNIQYFGAGTRLSVL.